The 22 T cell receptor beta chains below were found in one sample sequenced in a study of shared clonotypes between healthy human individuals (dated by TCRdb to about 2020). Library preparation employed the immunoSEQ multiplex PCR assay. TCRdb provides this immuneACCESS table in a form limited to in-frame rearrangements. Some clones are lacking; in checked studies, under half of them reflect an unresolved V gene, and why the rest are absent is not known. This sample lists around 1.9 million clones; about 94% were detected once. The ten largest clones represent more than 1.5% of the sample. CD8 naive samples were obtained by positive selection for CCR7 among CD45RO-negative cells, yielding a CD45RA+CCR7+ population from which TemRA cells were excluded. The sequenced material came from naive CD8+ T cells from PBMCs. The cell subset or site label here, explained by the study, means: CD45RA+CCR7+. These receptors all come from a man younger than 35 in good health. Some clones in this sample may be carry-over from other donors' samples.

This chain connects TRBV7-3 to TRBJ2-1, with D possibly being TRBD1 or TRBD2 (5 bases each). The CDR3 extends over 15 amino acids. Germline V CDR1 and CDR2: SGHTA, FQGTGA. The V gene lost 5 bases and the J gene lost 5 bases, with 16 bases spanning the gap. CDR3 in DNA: TGTGCCAGCAGCCCCGTGGGGAGAGGGGACAATGAGCAGTTCTTC. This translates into CASSPVGRGDNEQFF.

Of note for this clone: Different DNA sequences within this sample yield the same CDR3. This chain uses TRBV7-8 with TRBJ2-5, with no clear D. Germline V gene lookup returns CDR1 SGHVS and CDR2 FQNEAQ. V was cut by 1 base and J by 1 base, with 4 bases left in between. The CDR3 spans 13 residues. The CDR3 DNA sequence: TGTGCCAGCAGCTTAGGTGGCCAAGAGACCCAGTACTTC. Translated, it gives CASSLGGQETQYF.

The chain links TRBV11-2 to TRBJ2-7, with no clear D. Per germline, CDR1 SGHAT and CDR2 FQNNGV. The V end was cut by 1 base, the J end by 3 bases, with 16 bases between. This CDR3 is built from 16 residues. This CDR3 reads CASSLVPVTGFYEQYF. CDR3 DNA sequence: TGTGCCAGCAGCTTAGTTCCTGTGACGGGTTTCTACGAGCAGTACTTC.

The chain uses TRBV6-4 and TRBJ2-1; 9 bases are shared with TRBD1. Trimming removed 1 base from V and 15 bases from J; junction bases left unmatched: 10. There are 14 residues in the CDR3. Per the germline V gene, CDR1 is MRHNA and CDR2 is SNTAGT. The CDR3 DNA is TGTGCCAGCAGTGACTTAATCAGTTGGGGACAGGGGTTCTTC. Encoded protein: CASSDLISWGQGFF.

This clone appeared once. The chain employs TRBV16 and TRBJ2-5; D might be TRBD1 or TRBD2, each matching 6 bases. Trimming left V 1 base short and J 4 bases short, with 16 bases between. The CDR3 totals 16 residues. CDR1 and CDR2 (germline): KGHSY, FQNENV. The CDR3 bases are TGTGCCAGCAGCCAATGGGGGGCGCGAGGAGGAGAGACCCAGTACTTC. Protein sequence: CASSQWGARGGETQYF.

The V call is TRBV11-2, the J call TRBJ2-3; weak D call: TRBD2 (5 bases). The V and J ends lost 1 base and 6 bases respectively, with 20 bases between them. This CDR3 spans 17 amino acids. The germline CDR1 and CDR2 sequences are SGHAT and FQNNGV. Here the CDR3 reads CASSLAPPGLLFDTQYF. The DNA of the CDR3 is TGTGCCAGCAGCTTAGCCCCACCTGGACTGCTATTTGATACGCAGTATTTT.

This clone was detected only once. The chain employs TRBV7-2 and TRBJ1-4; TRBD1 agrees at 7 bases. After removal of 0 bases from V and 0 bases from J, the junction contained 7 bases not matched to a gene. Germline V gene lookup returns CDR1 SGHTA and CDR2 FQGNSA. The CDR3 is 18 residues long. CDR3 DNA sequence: TGTGCCAGCAGCTTAGCGGGACAGTGGACTGCAACTAATGAAAAACTGTTTTTT. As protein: CASSLAGQWTATNEKLFF.

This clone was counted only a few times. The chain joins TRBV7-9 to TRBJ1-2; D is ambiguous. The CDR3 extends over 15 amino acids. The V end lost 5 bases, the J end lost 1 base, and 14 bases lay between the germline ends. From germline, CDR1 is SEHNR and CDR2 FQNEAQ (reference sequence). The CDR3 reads CASSPPQLLNYGYTF. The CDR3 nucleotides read TGTGCCAGCAGCCCCCCCCAATTACTTAACTATGGCTACACCTTC. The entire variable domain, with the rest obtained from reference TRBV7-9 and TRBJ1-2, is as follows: DTGVSQNPRHKITKRGQNVTFRCDPISEHNRLYWYRQTLGQGPEFLTYFQNEAQLEKSRLLSDRFSAERPKGSFSTLEIQRTEQGDSAMYLCASSPPQLLNYGYTFGSGTRLTVV.

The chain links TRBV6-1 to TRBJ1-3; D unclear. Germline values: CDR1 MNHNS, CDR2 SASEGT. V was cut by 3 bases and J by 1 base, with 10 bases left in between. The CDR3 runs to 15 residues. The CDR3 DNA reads TGTGCCAGCAGTGACTGGACGTCTTCTGGAAACACCATATATTTT. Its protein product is CASSDWTSSGNTIYF.

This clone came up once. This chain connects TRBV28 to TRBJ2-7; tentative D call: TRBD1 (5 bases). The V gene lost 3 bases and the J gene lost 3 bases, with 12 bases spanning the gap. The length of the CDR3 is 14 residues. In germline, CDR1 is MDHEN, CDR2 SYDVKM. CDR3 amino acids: CASSFRGSNYEQYF. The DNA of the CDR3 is TGTGCCAGCAGTTTTAGGGGATCAAACTACGAGCAGTACTTC. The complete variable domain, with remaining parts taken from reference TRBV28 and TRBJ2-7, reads DVKVTQSSRYLVKRTGEKVFLECVQDMDHENMFWYRQDPGLGLRLIYFSYDVKMKEKGDIPEGYSVSREKKERFSLILESASTNQTSMYLCASSFRGSNYEQYFGPGTRLTVT.

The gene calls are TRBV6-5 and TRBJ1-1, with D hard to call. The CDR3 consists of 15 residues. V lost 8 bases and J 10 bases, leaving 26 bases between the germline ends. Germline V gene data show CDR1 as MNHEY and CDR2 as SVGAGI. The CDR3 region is CASGPDETRPGGAFF. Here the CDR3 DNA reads TGTGCCAGCGGGCCCGATGAGACCCGTCCAGGCGGAGCTTTCTTT.

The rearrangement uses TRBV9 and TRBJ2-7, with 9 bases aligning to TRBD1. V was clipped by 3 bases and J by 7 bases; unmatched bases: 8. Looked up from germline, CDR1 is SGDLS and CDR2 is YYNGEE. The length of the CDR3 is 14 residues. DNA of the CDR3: TGTGCCAGCAGCGCCTCACAGGGGGCTGGGGAGCAGTACTTC. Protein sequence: CASSASQGAGEQYF.

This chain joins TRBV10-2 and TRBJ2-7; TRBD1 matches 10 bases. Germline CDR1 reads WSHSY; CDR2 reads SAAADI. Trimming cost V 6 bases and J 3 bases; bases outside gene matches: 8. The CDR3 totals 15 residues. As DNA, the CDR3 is TGCGCCAGCAGAGCGCCGGGACAGGGGAACTACGAGCAGTACTTC. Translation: CASRAPGQGNYEQYF.

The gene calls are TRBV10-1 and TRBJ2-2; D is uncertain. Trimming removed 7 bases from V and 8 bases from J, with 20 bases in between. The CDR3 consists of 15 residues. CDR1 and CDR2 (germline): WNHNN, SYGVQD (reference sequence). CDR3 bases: TGCGCCAGCAATTCTGGCGAGACCACTGCTGGGGAGCTGTTTTTT. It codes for CASNSGETTAGELFF.

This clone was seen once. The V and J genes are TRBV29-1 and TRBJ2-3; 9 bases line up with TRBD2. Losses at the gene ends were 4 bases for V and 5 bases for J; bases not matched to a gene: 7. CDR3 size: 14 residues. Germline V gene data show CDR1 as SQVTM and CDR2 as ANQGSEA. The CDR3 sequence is CSVAGSGSLDTQYF. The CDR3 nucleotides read TGCAGCGTTGCTGGTAGCGGGAGTTTAGATACGCAGTATTTT.

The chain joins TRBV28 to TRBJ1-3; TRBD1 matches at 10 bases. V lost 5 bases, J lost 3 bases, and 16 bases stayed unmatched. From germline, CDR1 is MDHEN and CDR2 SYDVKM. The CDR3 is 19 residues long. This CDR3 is CASSLEGTGAPSGGNTIYF. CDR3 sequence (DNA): TGTGCCAGCAGTCTAGAGGGGACAGGGGCCCCCTCGGGTGGAAACACCATATATTTT.

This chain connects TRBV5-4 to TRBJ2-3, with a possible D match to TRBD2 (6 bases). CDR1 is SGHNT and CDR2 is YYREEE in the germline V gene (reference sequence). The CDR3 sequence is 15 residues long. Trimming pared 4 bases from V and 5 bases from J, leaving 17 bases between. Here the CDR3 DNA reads TGTGCCAGCAGCGAGGACCGCGGGACGGGAGATACGCAGTATTTT. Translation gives CASSEDRGTGDTQYF.

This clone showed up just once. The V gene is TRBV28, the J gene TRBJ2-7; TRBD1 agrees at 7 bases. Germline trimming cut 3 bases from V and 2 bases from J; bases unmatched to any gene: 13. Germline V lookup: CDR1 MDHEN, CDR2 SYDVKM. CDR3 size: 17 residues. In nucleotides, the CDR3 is TGTGCCAGCAGTTTCTACGCATTTAGGACAGGTCCCTACGAGCAGTACTTC. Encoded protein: CASSFYAFRTGPYEQYF.

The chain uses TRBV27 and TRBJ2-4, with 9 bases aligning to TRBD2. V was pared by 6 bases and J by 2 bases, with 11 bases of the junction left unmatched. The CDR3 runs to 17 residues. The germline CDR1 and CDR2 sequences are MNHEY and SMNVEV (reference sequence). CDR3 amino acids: CASSPIRLAEPKNIQYF. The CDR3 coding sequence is TGTGCCAGCAGCCCTATCCGACTAGCGGAGCCCAAAAACATTCAGTACTTC.

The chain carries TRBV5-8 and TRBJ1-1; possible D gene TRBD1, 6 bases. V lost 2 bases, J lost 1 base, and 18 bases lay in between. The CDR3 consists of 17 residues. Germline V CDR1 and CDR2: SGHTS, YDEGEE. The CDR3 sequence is CASSFWAGGQRNTEAFF. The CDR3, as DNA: TGTGCCAGCAGCTTTTGGGCGGGTGGACAGAGGAACACTGAAGCTTTCTTT.

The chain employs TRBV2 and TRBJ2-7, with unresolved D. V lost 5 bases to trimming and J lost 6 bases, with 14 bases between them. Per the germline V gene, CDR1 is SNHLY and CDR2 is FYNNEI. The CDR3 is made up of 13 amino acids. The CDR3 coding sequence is TGTGCCAGCAGTAAATATGGCAAAACCGAGCAGTACTTC. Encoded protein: CASSKYGKTEQYF.

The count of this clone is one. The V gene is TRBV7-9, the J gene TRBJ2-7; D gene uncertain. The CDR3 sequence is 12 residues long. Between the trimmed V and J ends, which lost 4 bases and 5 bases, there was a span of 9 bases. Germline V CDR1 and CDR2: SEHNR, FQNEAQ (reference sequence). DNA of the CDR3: TGTGCCAGCAGCTCAGGAGACCACGAGCAGTACTTC. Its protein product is CASSSGDHEQYF.